Described below is a single T cell receptor beta chain sequence and its context. Antigen specificity is unknown. These data come from a study of blood T cells in healthy people across ages. Findings of the study overall: Expanded clonotype shifts may have been confounded, as the donors had an unknown CMV status.

Primers used in a second PCR of roughly 6 to 12 cycles were a sample-barcoded 5' primer and a J-beta primer mix. TCRdb fed the 5' RACE reads into MiXCR, producing one record per CDR3 protein. Of about 1.1 million distinct CDR3 sequences listed, less than 45% were seen once; the top ten hold about an eighth. The clonotype comes from a man aged 18 to 30 in good health. Input material: blood.

The CDR3 region is CASSQDLWTRGSGETQYF. As DNA, the CDR3 is TGTGCCAGCAGCCAAGATCTCTGGACTAGGGGTTCAGGGGAGACCCAGTACTTC. The gene calls are TRBV14 and TRBJ2-5; 7 nucleotides agree with TRBD2. Losses at the gene ends were 0 bases for V and 5 bases for J; bases not matched to a gene: 15. The V gene's germline CDR1 is SGHDN and CDR2 FVKESK. The CDR3 runs 18 residues.